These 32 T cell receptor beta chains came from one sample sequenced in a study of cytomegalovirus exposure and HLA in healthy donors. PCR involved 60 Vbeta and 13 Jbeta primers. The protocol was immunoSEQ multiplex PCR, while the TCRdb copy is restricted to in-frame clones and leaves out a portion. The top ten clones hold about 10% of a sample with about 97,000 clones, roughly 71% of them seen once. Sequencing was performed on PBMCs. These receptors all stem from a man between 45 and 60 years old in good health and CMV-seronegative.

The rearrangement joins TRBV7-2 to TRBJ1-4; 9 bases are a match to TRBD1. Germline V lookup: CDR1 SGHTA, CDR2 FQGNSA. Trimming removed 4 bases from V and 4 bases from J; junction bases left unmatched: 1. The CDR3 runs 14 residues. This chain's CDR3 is CASSSDRGNEKLFF. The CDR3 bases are TGTGCCAGCAGCTCGGACAGGGGTAATGAAAAACTGTTTTTT.

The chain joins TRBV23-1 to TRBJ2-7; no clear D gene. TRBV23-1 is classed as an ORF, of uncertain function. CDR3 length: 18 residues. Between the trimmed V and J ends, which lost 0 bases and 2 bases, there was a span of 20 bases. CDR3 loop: CASSQSKQIPPETYEQYF. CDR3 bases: TGCGCCAGCAGTCAATCTAAGCAAATTCCCCCGGAGACCTACGAGCAGTACTTC.

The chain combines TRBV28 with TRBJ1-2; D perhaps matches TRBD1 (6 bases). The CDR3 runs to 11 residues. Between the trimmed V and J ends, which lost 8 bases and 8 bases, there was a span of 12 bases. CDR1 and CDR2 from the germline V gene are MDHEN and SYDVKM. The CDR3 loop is CASGYRVGYTF. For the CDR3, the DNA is TGTGCCAGCGGGTACAGGGTCGGCTACACCTTC.

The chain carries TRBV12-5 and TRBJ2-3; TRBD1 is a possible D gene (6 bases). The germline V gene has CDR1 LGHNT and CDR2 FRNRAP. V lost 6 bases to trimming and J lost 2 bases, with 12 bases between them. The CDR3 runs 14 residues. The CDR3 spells CASGPTGTTDTQYF. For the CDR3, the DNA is TGTGCTAGTGGACCTACAGGGACCACAGATACGCAGTATTTT.

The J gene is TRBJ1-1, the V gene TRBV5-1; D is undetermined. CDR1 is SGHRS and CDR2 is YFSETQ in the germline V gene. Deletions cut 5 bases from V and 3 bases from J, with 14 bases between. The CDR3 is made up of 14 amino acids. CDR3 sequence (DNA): TGCGCCAGCAGAAGCTTGGGCACGTACACTGAAGCTTTCTTT. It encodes CASRSLGTYTEAFF.

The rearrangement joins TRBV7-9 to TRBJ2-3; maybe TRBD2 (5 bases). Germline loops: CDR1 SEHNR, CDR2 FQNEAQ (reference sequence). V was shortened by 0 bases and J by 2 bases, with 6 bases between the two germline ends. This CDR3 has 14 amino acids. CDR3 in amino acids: CASSLAGVTDTQYF. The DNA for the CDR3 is TGTGCCAGCAGCTTAGCCGGGGTCACAGATACGCAGTATTTT.

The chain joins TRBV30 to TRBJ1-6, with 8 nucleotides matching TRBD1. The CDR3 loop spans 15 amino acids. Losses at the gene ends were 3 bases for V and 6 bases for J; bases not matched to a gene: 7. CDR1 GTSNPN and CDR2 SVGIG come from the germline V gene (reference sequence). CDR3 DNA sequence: TGTGCCTGGAGCGAGGACAGGGCGACTAATTCACCCCTCCACTTT. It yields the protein CAWSEDRATNSPLHF.

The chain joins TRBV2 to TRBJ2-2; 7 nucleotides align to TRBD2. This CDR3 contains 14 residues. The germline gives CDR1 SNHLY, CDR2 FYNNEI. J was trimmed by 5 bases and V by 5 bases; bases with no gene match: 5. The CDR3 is CASSSGVRTGELFF. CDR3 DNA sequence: TGTGCCAGCAGTAGCGGGGTTAGGACCGGGGAGCTGTTTTTT. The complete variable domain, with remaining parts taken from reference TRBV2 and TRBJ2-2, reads EPEVTQTPSHQVTQMGQEVILRCVPISNHLYFYWYRQILGQKVEFLVSFYNNEISEKSEIFDDQFSVERPDGSNFTLKIRSTKLEDSAMYFCASSSGVRTGELFFGEGSRLTVL.

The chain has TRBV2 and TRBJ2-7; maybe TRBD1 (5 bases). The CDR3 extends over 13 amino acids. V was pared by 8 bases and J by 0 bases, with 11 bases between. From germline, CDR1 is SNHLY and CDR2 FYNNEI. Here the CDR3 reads CASSGQFSYEQYF. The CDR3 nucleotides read TGTGCCAGCTCAGGGCAGTTCTCCTACGAGCAGTACTTC.

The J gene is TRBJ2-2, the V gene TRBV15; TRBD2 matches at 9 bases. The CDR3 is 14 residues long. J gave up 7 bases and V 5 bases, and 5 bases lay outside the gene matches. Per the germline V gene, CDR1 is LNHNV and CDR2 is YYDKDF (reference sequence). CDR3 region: CATSRRGGVGELFF. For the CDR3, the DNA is TGTGCCACCAGCCGGCGGGGGGGCGTCGGGGAGCTGTTTTTT. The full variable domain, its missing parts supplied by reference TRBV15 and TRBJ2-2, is DAMVIQNPRYQVTQFGKPVTLSCSQTLNHNVMYWYQQKSSQAPKLLFHYYDKDFNNEADTPDNFQSRRPNTSFCFLDIRSPGLGDTAMYLCATSRRGGVGELFFGEGSRLTVL.

The CDR3 nucleotides are TGTGCCAGCAGCTTGGAACAGGGCCGGAACGAGCAGTACTTC. Its protein product is CASSLEQGRNEQYF. The rearrangement uses TRBV5-4 and TRBJ2-7, with D possibly TRBD1 on 6 matching bases. The CDR3 spans 14 residues. Germline-derived CDR1 and CDR2 are SGHNT and YYREEE (reference sequence). Between the trimmed V and J ends, which lost 0 bases and 5 bases, there was a span of 12 bases.

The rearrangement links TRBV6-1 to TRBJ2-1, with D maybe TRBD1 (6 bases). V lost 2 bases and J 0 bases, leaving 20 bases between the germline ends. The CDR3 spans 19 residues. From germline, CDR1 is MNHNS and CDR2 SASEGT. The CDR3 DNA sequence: TGTGCCAGCAGTGAAAGACAGGTTATCCTCATCCCCTCCTACAATGAGCAGTTCTTC. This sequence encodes CASSERQVILIPSYNEQFF.

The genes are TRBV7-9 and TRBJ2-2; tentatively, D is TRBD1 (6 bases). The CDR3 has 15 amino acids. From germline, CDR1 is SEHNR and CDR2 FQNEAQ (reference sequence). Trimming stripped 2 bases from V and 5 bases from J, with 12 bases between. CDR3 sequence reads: CASSLNPRGTGELFF. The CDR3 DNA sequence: TGTGCCAGCAGCTTAAATCCCAGGGGTACCGGGGAGCTGTTTTTT. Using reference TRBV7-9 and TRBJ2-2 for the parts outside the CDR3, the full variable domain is DTGVSQNPRHKITKRGQNVTFRCDPISEHNRLYWYRQTLGQGPEFLTYFQNEAQLEKSRLLSDRFSAERPKGSFSTLEIQRTEQGDSAMYLCASSLNPRGTGELFFGEGSRLTVL.

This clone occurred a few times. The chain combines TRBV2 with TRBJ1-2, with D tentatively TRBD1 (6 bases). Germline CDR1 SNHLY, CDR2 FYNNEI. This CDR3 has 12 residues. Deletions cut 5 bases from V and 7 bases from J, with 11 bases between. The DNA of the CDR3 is TGTGCCAGCAGTTCACAGGGAAGTGGCTACACCTTC. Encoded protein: CASSSQGSGYTF.

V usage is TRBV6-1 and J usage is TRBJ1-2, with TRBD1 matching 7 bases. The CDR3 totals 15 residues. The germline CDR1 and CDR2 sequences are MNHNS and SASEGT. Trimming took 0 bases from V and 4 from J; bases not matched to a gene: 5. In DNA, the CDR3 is TGTGCCAGCAGTGAAGCTAACAGGGGAACCTATGGCTACACCTTC. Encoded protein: CASSEANRGTYGYTF.

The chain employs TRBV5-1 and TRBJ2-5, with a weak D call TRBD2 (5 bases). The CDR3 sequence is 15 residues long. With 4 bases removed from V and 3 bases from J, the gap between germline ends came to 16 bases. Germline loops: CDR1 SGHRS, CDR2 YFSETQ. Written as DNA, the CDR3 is TGCGCCAGCAGCGGAAACAGTGGACTGAAAGAGACCCAGTACTTC. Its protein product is CASSGNSGLKETQYF.

This CDR3 reads CASSFRAGEADIQYF. CDR3 bases: TGCGCCAGCAGCTTCCGAGCGGGAGAGGCAGACATTCAGTACTTC. V is TRBV5-1 and J is TRBJ2-4, with 8 bases lining up with TRBD2. V was clipped by 2 bases and J by 8 bases; unmatched bases: 9. The CDR3 has 15 residues. Germline V gene sequence: CDR1 SGHRS, CDR2 YFSETQ.

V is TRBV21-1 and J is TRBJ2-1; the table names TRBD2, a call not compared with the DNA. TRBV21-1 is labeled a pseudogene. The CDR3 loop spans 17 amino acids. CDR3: CASSKEVTPGLYNEQFF. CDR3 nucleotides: TGTGCCAGCAGCAAAGAGGTAACACCGGGATTATACAATGAGCAGTTCTTC.

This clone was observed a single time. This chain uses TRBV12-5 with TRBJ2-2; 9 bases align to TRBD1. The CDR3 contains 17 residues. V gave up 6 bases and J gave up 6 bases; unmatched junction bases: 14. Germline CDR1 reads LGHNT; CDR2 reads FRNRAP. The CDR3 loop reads CASGWGDRVGFAGELFF. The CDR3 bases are TGTGCTAGTGGCTGGGGGGACAGGGTTGGATTCGCCGGGGAGCTGTTTTTT.

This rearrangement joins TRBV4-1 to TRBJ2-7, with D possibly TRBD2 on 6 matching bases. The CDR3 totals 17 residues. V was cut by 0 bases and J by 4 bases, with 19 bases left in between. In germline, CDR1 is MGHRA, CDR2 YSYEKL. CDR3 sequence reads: CASSQDHPRLVGYEQYF. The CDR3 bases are TGCGCCAGCAGCCAAGATCATCCCCGACTAGTAGGTTACGAGCAGTACTTC.

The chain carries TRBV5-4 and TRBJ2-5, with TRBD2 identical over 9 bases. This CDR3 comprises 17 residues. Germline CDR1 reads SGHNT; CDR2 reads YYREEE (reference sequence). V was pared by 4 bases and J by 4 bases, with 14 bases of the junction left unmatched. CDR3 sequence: CASSAGLAGHVAETQYF. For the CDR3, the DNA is TGTGCCAGCAGCGCAGGCCTAGCGGGACACGTAGCAGAGACCCAGTACTTC.

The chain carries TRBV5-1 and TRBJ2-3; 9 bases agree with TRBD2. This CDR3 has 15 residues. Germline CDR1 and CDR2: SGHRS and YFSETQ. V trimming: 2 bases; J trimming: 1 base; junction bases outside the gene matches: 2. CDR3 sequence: CASSFIAGGTDTQYF. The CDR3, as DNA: TGCGCCAGCAGCTTTATAGCGGGGGGCACAGATACGCAGTATTTT.

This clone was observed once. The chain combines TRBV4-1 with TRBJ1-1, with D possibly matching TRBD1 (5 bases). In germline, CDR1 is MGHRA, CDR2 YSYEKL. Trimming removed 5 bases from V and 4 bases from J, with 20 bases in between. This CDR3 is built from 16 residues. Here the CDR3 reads CASSTRLTGGSTEAFF. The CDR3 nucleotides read TGCGCCAGCAGCACTCGTTTGACGGGGGGAAGCACTGAAGCTTTCTTT.

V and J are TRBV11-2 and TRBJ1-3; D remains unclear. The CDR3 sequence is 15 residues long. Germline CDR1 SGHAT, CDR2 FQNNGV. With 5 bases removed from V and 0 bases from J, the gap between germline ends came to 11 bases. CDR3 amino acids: CASSPGPLSGNTIYF. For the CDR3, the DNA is TGTGCCAGCAGCCCCGGTCCCCTCTCTGGAAACACCATATATTTT.

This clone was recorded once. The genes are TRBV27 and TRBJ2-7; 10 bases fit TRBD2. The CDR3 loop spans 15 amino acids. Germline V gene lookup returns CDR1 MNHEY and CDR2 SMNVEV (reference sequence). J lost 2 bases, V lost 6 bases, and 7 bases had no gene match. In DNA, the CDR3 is TGTGCCAGCAGCCCCTCCCTAGCGGGGGCCTACGAGCAGTACTTC. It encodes CASSPSLAGAYEQYF.

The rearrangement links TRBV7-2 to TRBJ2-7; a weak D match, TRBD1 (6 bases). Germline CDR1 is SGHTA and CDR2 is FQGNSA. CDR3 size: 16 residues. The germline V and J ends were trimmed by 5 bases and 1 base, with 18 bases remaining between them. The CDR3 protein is CASSHTAGTLSYEQYF. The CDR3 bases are TGTGCCAGCAGCCATACCGCCGGGACATTGTCCTACGAGCAGTACTTC.

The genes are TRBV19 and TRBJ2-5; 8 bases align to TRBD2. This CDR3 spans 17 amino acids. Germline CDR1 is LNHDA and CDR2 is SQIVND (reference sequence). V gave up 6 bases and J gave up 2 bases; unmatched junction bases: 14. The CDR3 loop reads CASSQGSSGFSQETQYF. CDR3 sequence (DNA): TGTGCCAGTAGCCAGGGGTCTAGCGGGTTTTCACAAGAGACCCAGTACTTC. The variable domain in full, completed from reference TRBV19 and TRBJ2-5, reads DGGITQSPKYLFRKEGQNVTLSCEQNLNHDAMYWYRQDPGQGLRLIYYSQIVNDFQKGDIAEGYSVSREKKESFPLTVTSAQKNPTAFYLCASSQGSSGFSQETQYFGPGTRLLVL.

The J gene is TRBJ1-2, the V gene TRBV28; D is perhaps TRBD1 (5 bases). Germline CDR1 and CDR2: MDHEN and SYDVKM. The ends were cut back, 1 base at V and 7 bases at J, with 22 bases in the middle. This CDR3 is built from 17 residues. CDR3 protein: CASSLFGPTAGLGGYTF. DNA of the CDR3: TGTGCCAGCAGTTTATTCGGACCTACGGCGGGACTTGGTGGCTACACCTTC.

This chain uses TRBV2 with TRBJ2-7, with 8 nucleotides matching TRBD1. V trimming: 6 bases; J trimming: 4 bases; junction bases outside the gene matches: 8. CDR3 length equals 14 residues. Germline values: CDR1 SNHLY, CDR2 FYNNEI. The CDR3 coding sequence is TGTGCCAGCAGCGCCCAGGGACAGGCGTACGAGCAGTACTTC. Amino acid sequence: CASSAQGQAYEQYF.

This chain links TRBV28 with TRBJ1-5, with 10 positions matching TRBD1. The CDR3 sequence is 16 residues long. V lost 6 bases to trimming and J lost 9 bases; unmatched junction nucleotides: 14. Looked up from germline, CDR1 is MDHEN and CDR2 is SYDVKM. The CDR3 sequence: CASRSSGTGDNSPQHF. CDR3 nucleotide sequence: TGTGCCAGCAGGTCCTCCGGGACAGGGGATAATTCGCCCCAGCATTTT.

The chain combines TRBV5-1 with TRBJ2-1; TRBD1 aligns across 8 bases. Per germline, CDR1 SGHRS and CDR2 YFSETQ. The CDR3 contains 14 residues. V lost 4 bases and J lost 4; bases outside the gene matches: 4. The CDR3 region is CASSLDRAYNEQFF. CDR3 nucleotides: TGCGCCAGCAGCCTGGACAGGGCGTACAATGAGCAGTTCTTC.

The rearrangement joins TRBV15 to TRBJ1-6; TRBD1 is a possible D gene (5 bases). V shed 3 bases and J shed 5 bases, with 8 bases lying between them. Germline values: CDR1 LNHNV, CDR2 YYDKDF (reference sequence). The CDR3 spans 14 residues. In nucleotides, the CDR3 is TGTGCCACCAGCAGGGACACGAATAATTCACCCCTCCACTTT. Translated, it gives CATSRDTNNSPLHF.